These 22 T cell receptor beta chains came from one sample sequenced in a study of T cell repertoires in cytomegalovirus infection (dated by TCRdb to the late 2010s). The intended sense of this specimen's treatment or condition label: in vitro stimulation with specific CMV peptide epitopes to enrich CMV-specific T cells. This sample was sequenced with an Illumina HiSeq 1500. TCRdb redid the processing of the public reads, applying fastp at Q25 and MiXCR, and retained in-frame beta chains. Entries that share a CDR3 protein sequence are merged under the most common genes and DNA. In all, the sample holds 350,000 to 400,000 distinct CDR3 sequences, and roughly a third of those were seen once. Approximately 13% of the sample is taken by the ten largest. For these TCRs, the target antigens are not known. The starting material was cultured PBMCs, obtained from culture after CMV antigen stimulation. The source of these receptors is a human donor in good health (CMV status not recorded). Some clones in this sample may be carry-over from other donors' samples.

This sequence joins TRBV18 and TRBJ2-7; a possible D gene is TRBD1 (5 bases). CDR1 is KGHSH and CDR2 is LQKENI in the germline V gene. The CDR3 spans 14 residues. Trimming cost V 1 base and J 2 bases, with 9 bases left between them. The CDR3: CASSPRGFTYEQYV. CDR3 sequence (DNA): TGTGCCAGCTCACCACGGGGCTTCACCTACGAGCAGTACGTC.

This clonotype was seen only a few times. The chain links TRBV2 to TRBJ2-1; TRBD2 aligns across 10 bases. Germline V gene sequence: CDR1 SNHLY, CDR2 FYNNEI. After removal of 5 bases from V and 4 bases from J, the junction contained 5 bases not matched to a gene. The CDR3 covers 15 residues. CDR3 in DNA: TGTGCCAGCAGTCTAGCGGGAGTTGGGTACAATGAGCAGTTCTTC. It is translated as CASSLAGVGYNEQFF. The complete variable domain, with remaining parts taken from reference TRBV2 and TRBJ2-1, reads EPEVTQTPSHQVTQMGQEVILRCVPISNHLYFYWYRQILGQKVEFLVSFYNNEISEKSEIFDDQFSVERPDGSNFTLKIRSTKLEDSAMYFCASSLAGVGYNEQFFGPGTRLTVL.

The chain joins TRBV4-3 to TRBJ1-5; possible D gene TRBD1, 5 bases. V lost 5 bases, J lost 0 bases, and 14 bases lay in between. Germline V CDR1 and CDR2: LGHNA, YSLEER. CDR3 size: 16 residues. The CDR3 nucleotides are TGCGCCAGCAGCTTCCGACAGACCGATAGCAATCAGCCCCAGCATTTT. Its protein product is CASSFRQTDSNQPQHF.

The table lists this clonotype with many counts. The chain combines TRBV12-3 or TRBV12-4 with TRBJ2-5; 7 positions agree with TRBD2. CDR3 length equals 15 residues. V was clipped by 3 bases and J by 1 base; unmatched bases: 5. This chain's CDR3 is CASSFVGGGQETQYF. The CDR3 region has the DNA TGTGCCAGCAGTTTTGTAGGCGGGGGCCAAGAGACCCAGTACTTC.

The chain joins TRBV28 to TRBJ1-5, with D possibly matching TRBD1 (6 bases). Germline CDR1 is MDHEN and CDR2 is SYDVKM. The CDR3 runs 15 residues. Trimming removed 7 bases at V and 6 bases at J, with 19 bases between. Here the CDR3 reads CASNPPGGQGQPQHF. CDR3 in DNA: TGTGCCAGCAACCCCCCGGGGGGCCAAGGTCAGCCCCAGCATTTT.

The CDR3 is CASSPRGEVPYNEQFF. The CDR3 DNA is TGTGCCAGTAGTCCTAGGGGGGAGGTTCCCTACAATGAGCAGTTCTTC. The chain recombines TRBV19 with TRBJ2-1; either TRBD1 or TRBD2 may fit D (6 bases each). This CDR3 spans 16 amino acids. Looked up from germline, CDR1 is LNHDA and CDR2 is SQIVND (reference sequence). Trimming stripped 5 bases from V and 2 bases from J, with 16 bases between.

The chain recombines TRBV6-6 with TRBJ1-4, with D possibly matching TRBD1 (5 bases). Germline V gene lookup returns CDR1 MNHNY and CDR2 SVGAGI (reference sequence). V dropped 6 bases and J dropped 7 bases, with 15 bases sitting between them. The CDR3 totals 14 residues. CDR3 bases: TGTGCCAGCAGAGACGACGGTGGGGGTGAAAAACTGTTTTTT. It codes for CASRDDGGGEKLFF.

The count of this clonotype is one. This chain uses TRBV27 with TRBJ2-5; possibly TRBD1 for D (5 bases). V was shortened by 4 bases and J by 2 bases, with 23 bases between the two germline ends. CDR1 is MNHEY, CDR2 SMNVEV, per germline (reference sequence). The CDR3 spans 18 residues. The CDR3 bases are TGTGCCAGCAGTTCCAGATTAACCACCAGGGCCAAGCAAGAGACCCAGTACTTC. The encoded protein is CASSSRLTTRAKQETQYF.

This chain connects TRBV7-3 to TRBJ2-2, with D hard to call. V lost 4 bases and J 4 bases, leaving 10 bases between the germline ends. The CDR3 has 14 amino acids. Germline V gene data show CDR1 as SGHTA and CDR2 as FQGTGA. DNA for the CDR3: TGTGCCAGCAGCTCCTCTAGAACCACCGGGGAGCTGTTTTTT. Amino acid sequence: CASSSSRTTGELFF.

In its sample, this clonotype was seen a few times. The chain is built from TRBV7-9 and TRBJ1-2, with a possible D match to TRBD1 (6 bases). Germline lookup yields CDR1 SEHNR and CDR2 FQNEAQ (reference sequence). CDR3 length: 14 amino acids. Deletions cut 4 bases from V and 8 bases from J, with 17 bases between. CDR3 coding DNA: TGTGCCAGCAGCTCACAGGGATCCCCAGGAGGCTACACCTTC. It yields the protein CASSSQGSPGGYTF.

The chain combines TRBV5-4 with TRBJ1-2; 8 nucleotides line up with TRBD1. This CDR3 spans 15 amino acids. J lost 2 bases, V lost 2 bases, and 5 bases had no gene match. The germline V gene has CDR1 SGHNT and CDR2 YYREEE (reference sequence). The CDR3 DNA reads TGTGCCAGCAGCTTAGGACAGGGCGGGAACTATGGCTACACCTTC. It yields the protein CASSLGQGGNYGYTF.

The rearrangement links TRBV7-3 to TRBJ2-6, with D perhaps TRBD2 (6 bases). The CDR3 is made up of 17 amino acids. CDR1 and CDR2 from the germline V gene are SGHTA and FQGTGA. Trimming shortened V by 5 bases and J by 0 bases, and 14 bases separated the two germline ends. The CDR3 nucleotides read TGTGCCAGCAGCCAGGACGGAGGGATCTCTGGGGCCAACGTCCTGACTTTC. Translating gives CASSQDGGISGANVLTF.

By proportion, this clonotype is medium-sized. The chain joins TRBV7-8 to TRBJ1-4; unclear D gene. Trimming left V 5 bases short and J 2 bases short, with 24 bases between. This CDR3 is 19 amino acids long. Germline lookup yields CDR1 SGHVS and CDR2 FQNEAQ. Here the CDR3 reads CASSILGIAGRRTNEKLFF. CDR3 in DNA: TGTGCCAGCAGCATACTAGGGATCGCCGGACGGAGGACTAATGAAAAACTGTTTTTT.

This chain connects TRBV6-6 to TRBJ2-3; unclear D gene. V was pared by 7 bases and J by 4 bases, with 12 bases between. The CDR3 covers 13 residues. Germline V lookup: CDR1 MNHNY, CDR2 SVGAGI (reference sequence). CDR3 in amino acids: CASTLNGPDTQYF. DNA for the CDR3: TGTGCCAGCACCCTAAATGGTCCAGATACGCAGTATTTT.

The genes are TRBV4-1 and TRBJ2-5; a possible D gene is TRBD1 (6 bases). V gave up 3 bases and J gave up 5 bases, with 10 bases separating them. This CDR3 spans 13 amino acids. Germline V lookup: CDR1 MGHRA, CDR2 YSYEKL. The CDR3 DNA follows: TGCGCCAGCAGCCACACTAGGGGGGAGACCCAGTACTTC. Translation gives CASSHTRGETQYF.

The chain combines TRBV29-1 with TRBJ1-1; TRBD1 matches at 9 bases. The CDR3 runs 13 residues. The V gene's germline CDR1 is SQVTM and CDR2 ANQGSEA. The trim removed 4 bases at V and 5 bases at J, leaving 5 bases unmatched. CDR3 residues: CSVGTGVGTEAFF. DNA for the CDR3: TGCAGCGTTGGGACAGGGGTTGGGACTGAAGCTTTCTTT.

The chain carries TRBV5-6 and TRBJ2-5, with TRBD1 identical over 7 bases. Germline assignment: CDR1 SGHDT and CDR2 YYEEEE. After removal of 3 bases from V and 1 base from J, the junction contained 3 bases not matched to a gene. The CDR3 runs to 14 residues. The CDR3: CASSSGTVQETQYF. CDR3 coding DNA: TGTGCCAGCAGCTCGGGGACAGTCCAAGAGACCCAGTACTTC.

The chain carries TRBV15 and TRBJ1-4; D call uncertain. The V end lost 0 bases, the J end lost 4 bases, and 9 bases lay between the germline ends. This CDR3 comprises 15 residues. Germline V gene lookup returns CDR1 LNHNV and CDR2 YYDKDF (reference sequence). CDR3 nucleotides: TGTGCCACCAGCAGAGAGGCGAAGGTTAATGAAAAACTGTTTTTT. The encoded protein is CATSREAKVNEKLFF.

This clonotype turned up a few times. V and J are TRBV7-2 and TRBJ2-3, with 7 bases matching TRBD1. J lost 4 bases, V lost 5 bases, and 18 bases had no gene match. This CDR3 has 18 amino acids. Germline V gene data show CDR1 as SGHTA and CDR2 as FQGNSA. CDR3 sequence: CASSPRVEQGVLSDTQYF. In DNA, the CDR3 is TGTGCCAGCAGCCCTAGGGTGGAGCAGGGGGTTTTATCAGATACGCAGTATTTT.

The chain combines TRBV24-1 with TRBJ2-3, with D perhaps given as TRBD1 or TRBD2 (6 bases each). CDR3 length equals 12 residues. V was shortened by 9 bases and J by 4 bases, with 10 bases between the two germline ends. CDR1 is KGHDR, CDR2 SFDVKD, per germline. The CDR3 protein is CATRGTSDTQYF. CDR3 in DNA: TGTGCCACCCGGGGGACATCAGATACGCAGTATTTT.

The J gene is TRBJ1-1, the V gene TRBV6-5; D is ambiguous. V shed 4 bases and J shed 1 base, with 10 bases lying between them. Germline V gene sequence: CDR1 MNHEY, CDR2 SVGAGI. This CDR3 is built from 14 residues. The CDR3 region is CASSSMGWNTEAFF. In DNA, the CDR3 is TGTGCCAGCAGTTCCATGGGATGGAACACTGAAGCTTTCTTT.

The chain employs TRBV11-2 and TRBJ1-4; D unresolved. The CDR3 length is 14 residues. Germline V CDR1 and CDR2: SGHAT, FQNNGV. Trimming left V 0 bases short and J 2 bases short, with 4 bases between. Here the CDR3 DNA reads TGTGCCAGCAGCTTAGATCGGACTAATGAAAAACTGTTTTTT. This sequence encodes CASSLDRTNEKLFF.